The 3 T cell receptor beta chains in this list originate from one sample, sequenced in a study of T cells after yellow fever vaccination. MiXCR, run by TCRdb on the 5' RACE reads, gives a single entry per CDR3 protein. The sample consists of fewer than 450,000 distinct CDR3 sequences, 8% to 9.5% of them appearing once. The specimen comprised PBMCs, sampled more than 40 days after the first yellow fever vaccination. Every receptor here comes from a man between 18 and 35 years old who received the YFV17D yellow fever vaccine.

The J gene is TRBJ1-6, the V gene TRBV6-4; D is ambiguous. CDR3 size: 16 residues. V was shortened by 0 bases and J by 2 bases, with 8 bases between the two germline ends. Germline V gene data show CDR1 as MRHNA and CDR2 as SNTAGT. The CDR3 nucleotides are TGTGCCAGCAGTGACTCTGAGGGAACCTATAATTCACCCCTCCACTTT. Translation gives CASSDSEGTYNSPLHF.

This clonotype appeared many times. The rearrangement uses TRBV28 and TRBJ2-1, with 8 bases matching TRBD2. The ends lost 1 base at V and 7 bases at J; junction bases unmatched: 0. The CDR3 is 13 amino acids. The germline CDR1 and CDR2 sequences are MDHEN and SYDVKM. The CDR3 DNA is TGTGCCAGCAGTTTATCGGGGGGGAATGAGCAGTTCTTC. As protein: CASSLSGGNEQFF. Drawing the rest from reference TRBV28 and TRBJ2-1, the complete variable domain is DVKVTQSSRYLVKRTGEKVFLECVQDMDHENMFWYRQDPGLGLRLIYFSYDVKMKEKGDIPEGYSVSREKKERFSLILESASTNQTSMYLCASSLSGGNEQFFGPGTRLTVL.

The J gene is TRBJ2-7, the V gene TRBV5-5; possible D gene TRBD1, 6 bases. This CDR3 comprises 14 residues. Trimming removed 1 base from V and 2 bases from J, with 10 bases in between. The germline gives CDR1 SGHKS, CDR2 YYEKEE (reference sequence). The CDR3 bases are TGTGCCAGCAGCTTGTCTGGGGGCGCCTACGAGCAGTACTTC. It is translated as CASSLSGGAYEQYF.